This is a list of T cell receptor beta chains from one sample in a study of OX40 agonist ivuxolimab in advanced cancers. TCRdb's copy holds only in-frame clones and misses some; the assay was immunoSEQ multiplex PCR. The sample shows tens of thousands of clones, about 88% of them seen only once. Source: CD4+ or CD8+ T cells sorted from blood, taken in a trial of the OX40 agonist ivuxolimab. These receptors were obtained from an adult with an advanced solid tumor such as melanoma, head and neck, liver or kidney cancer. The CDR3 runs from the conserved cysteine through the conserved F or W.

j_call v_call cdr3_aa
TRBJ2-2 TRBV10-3 CATRTSGSLIGELFF
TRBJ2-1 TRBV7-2 CASSPQQGYEQFF
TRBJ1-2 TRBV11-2 CASSPDRNYGYTF
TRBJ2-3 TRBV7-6 CASSLAERPTDTQYF
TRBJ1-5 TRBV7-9 CASSRGLSQPQHF
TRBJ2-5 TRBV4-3 CASSQESVGETQYF
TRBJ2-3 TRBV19 CASSNSLGSGGRTDTQYF
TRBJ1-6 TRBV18 CASSPDLAYSGNSPLHF
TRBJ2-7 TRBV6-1 CASSEREGIEQYF
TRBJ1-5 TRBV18 CASSQTGNRQGAQHF
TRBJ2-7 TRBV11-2 CASSFSTGNYEQYF
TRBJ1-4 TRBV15 CATSNEKLFF
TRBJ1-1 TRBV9 CASSVDPGLLNTEAFF
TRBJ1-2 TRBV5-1 CASTPGTAYGYTF
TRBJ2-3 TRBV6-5 CASSYFSREGTDTQYF
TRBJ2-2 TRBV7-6 CASSYREGTGELFF
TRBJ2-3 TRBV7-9 CASSLWGTSSTDTQYF
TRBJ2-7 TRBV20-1 CSALRGLEQYF
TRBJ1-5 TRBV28 CASTASNQPQHF
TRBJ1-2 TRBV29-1 CSAERQSYGYTF
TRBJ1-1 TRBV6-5 CASSYGPEAFF
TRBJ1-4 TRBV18 CASSPPMGQGEKLFF
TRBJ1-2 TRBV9 CASSRDRAGYGYTF
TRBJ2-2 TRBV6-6 CASSYGQTTGELFF
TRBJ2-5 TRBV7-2 CASSLGGRGQETQYF
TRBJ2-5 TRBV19 CASSIDGWTGGPVEETQYF
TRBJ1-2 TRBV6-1 CASSSRRGYTF
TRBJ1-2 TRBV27 CASREDAAGTNYGYTF
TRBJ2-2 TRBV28 CASMRGLDGELFF